The subject of this entry is one TCR beta chain. Its antigen is currently unknown. The CDR3 spans 13 residues. The germline V gene encodes CDR1 SGHTA and CDR2 FQGNSA. Trimming cost V 1 base and J 6 bases, with 9 bases left between them. This sample is part of a study of breast tumors, draining lymph nodes, adjacent tissues. Notes on the study in general: Tumor TCR diversity was below lymph nodes but above nontumor tissue.

Breast cancer patients provided tissue from their axillary draining lymph nodes. TCRdb redid the calling of the multiplex PCR reads with MiXCR, one entry per CDR3 protein. The repertoire includes about 89,000 distinct CDR3 sequences, approximately 31% of them detected once, and more than 7% sits in the top ten. V and J are TRBV7-2 and TRBJ2-5; D is unresolved. The sequenced material came from axillary lymph node tissue. The receptor was derived from a female donor with breast cancer. Some clones in this sample may be carry-over from other donors' samples. CDR3 in amino acids: CASSLDRDQTQYF. The CDR3 nucleotides are TGTGCCAGCAGCTTAGACCGCGACCAGACCCAGTACTTC.